This TCR beta chain was recovered during a study of blood T cells in healthy people across ages. Details on this clonotype: As yet, its antigen is unknown.

Germline lookup yields CDR1 LGHNA and CDR2 YSLEER. This CDR3 is built from 16 residues. V dropped 0 bases and J dropped 8 bases, with 19 bases sitting between them. The draw of peripheral blood yielded roughly 9.1 milliliters from each donor. Primers used in a second PCR of roughly 6 to 11 cycles were a sample-barcoded 5' primer and a J-beta primer mix. Each sample provided no less than 3 million CDR3-containing paired-end reads. TCRdb used MiXCR to reprocess the 5' RACE reads, holding one entry per CDR3 protein. The table includes about 1.1 million distinct CDR3 sequences, roughly two fifths detected once. Study-wide findings and caveats: Higher diversity, along with more naive CD4+ cells, distinguished long-lived donors from aged donors.

The sequence derives from a man younger than 35 in good health. The genes are TRBV4-3 and TRBJ1-2; D not resolved. Specimen: blood. Here the CDR3 DNA reads TGCGCCAGCAGCCAAGATGTTAGGAACCTACGGTGGGGCTACACCTTC. Translating it yields CASSQDVRNLRWGYTF.